The clone carrying this T cell receptor beta chain appeared a single time. The Seattle patients, enrolled during active infection, were followed longitudinally. The entry originates in a study of blood T cell repertoires in COVID-19. Across the study: In each case, the material was cDNA or gDNA derived from T cells, B-cell-depleted T cells, or PBMCs.

In the original workflow: Nucleated cell number was recorded as an estimate derived from reference gene primer amplification. Using immunoSEQ multiplex PCR, the repertoire was profiled, and TCRdb retains in-frame clones only, with some absent. D and trimming were read from the DNA, whereas the V and J calls and clone size are those reported in that table. This table has some 240,000 clones, approximately 90% appearing once. V shed 0 bases and J shed 9 bases, with 12 bases lying between them. Germline V gene sequence: CDR1 MGHRA, CDR2 YSYEKL. CDR3 length equals 14 residues. Specimen: peripheral blood. The receptor was derived from a man aged 60 to 69 with COVID-19, enrolled during active disease. V usage is TRBV4-1 and J usage is TRBJ1-3; D gene unclear. CDR3 nucleotides: TGCGCCAGCAGCCAAGATCGGCGAGGGATCACCATATATTTT. This translates into CASSQDRRGITIYF.